This TCR beta chain appears in the sequencing data of a study of T-cell reconstitution after alpha-beta-depleted transplantation in children (dated by TCRdb to 2015 to 2016). In the study overall: The study quantitatively tracked T-cell immune reconstitution after TCRalphabeta/CD19-depleted allogeneic hematopoietic cell transplantation in children using TCR repertoire profiling.

Library creation used PCR. The run used an Illumina HiSeq 2500. TCR libraries were prepared with molecular barcoding, using unique molecular identifiers to normalize TCRbeta repertoire quantification. The public sequencing data were trimmed at Q25 with fastp and processed into clonotypes with MiXCR by TCRdb, which kept only in-frame beta chains. Merged by CDR3 protein, the rows form single entries marked with the most common genes and DNA. A total of 330,000 or so distinct CDR3 sequences appear in this sample, over 7.5% of them only once. Around 9.8% of the sample is taken by the ten largest. Ten or more counts support this clonotype. It has no known antigen specificity. No much larger clone is present one base from it, and per-base qualities are unavailable. The CDR3 starts with the cysteine, ends with the phenylalanine, and has 13 residues. The kept DNA is CDR3 alone, 39 bases in frame from the first base. As encoded in the germline V gene (reference sequence), CDR1 is LGHDT while CDR2 is YNNKEL. The junction shows trimming of 1 base on V and 9 bases on J, plus 7 bases between the germline ends.

The research as a whole found: Over subsequent months, a decline in hyperexpanded clone frequencies was noted, and after one year, T-cell counts and TCRbeta diversity were mostly ascribed to newly produced T cells. About two months after transplant, the apparently early recovery of alphabetaT-cell counts reportedly depended on just several hundred clones that had expanded rapidly and came from non-depleted graft cells. The high TCRbeta diversity at day 60 in some patients was ascribed to recipient T cells and intrathymic progenitors that had survived conditioning.

This specimen's treatment or condition label, interpreted: allogeneic hematopoietic cell transplantation with graft depleted of TCRalphabeta T cells and CD19 B cells. TCRalphabeta/CD19-depleted allogeneic hematopoietic cell grafts were given to the transplant recipients, all of whom were children. The chain joins TRBV3-1 to TRBJ1-6; the D gene is perhaps TRBD1, on 5 matching bases. This TCR derives from a female patient between 2 and 15 years old who had a stem cell transplant for Fanconi anemia, so the T cells may come from the graft donor. The material sequenced was peripheral blood, taken 360 days after TCRalphabeta/CD19-depleted stem cell transplant. In nucleotide form, the sequence is TGTGCCAGCAGCCAAGTACAGGTTTCACCCCTCCACTTT. Its translation reads: CASSQVQVSPLHF.